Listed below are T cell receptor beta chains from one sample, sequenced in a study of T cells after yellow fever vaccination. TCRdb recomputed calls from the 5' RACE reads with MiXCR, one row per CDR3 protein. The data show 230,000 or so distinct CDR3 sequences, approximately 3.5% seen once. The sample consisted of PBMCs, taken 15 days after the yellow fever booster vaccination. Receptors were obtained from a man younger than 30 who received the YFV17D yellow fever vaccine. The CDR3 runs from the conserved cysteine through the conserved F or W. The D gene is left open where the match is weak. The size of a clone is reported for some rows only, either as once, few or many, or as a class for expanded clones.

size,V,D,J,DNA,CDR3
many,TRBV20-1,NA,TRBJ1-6,TGCAGTGCGGGAACAGGGAAGACGGATAATTCACCCCTCCACTTT,CSAGTGKTDNSPLHF
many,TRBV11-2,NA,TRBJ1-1,TGTGCCAGCAGCCTATCCTCCGGGACGGGGGACACTGAAGCTTTCTTT,CASSLSSGTGDTEAFF
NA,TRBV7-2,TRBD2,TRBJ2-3,TGTGCCAGTTTAAGGGAGGGAGGCACAGATACGCAGTATTTT,CASLREGGTDTQYF
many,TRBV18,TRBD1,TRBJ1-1,TGTGCCAGCTCAGCAGCCGGGACAGGAGCCCTAATGAACACTGAAGCTTTCTTT,CASSAAGTGALMNTEAFF
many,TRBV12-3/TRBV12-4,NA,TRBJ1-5,TGTGCCAGCAGTCTCAGAAGACTTAGCAATCAGCCCCAGCATTTT,CASSLRRLSNQPQHF
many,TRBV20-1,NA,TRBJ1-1,TGCAGTGCTAGATCTGGGCAGTTGAACACTGAAGCTTTCTTT,CSARSGQLNTEAFF
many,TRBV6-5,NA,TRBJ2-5,TGTGCCAGCAGCTTTTACTTCGAGGAGACCCAGTACTTC,CASSFYFEETQYF
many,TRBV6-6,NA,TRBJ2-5,TGTGCCAGCAGTTACTCGAGTGGTCCGGAGACCCAGTACTTC,CASSYSSGPETQYF
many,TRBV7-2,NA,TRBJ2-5,TGTGCCAGCGGCCAGACTAGTCGGTCCGCGACCCAGTACTTC,CASGQTSRSATQYF
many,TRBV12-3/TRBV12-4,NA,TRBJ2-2,TGTGCCAGCAGTTTGATAGCGGTGAACACCGGGGAGCTGTTTTTT,CASSLIAVNTGELFF
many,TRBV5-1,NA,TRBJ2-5,TGCGCCAGCAGCTTGGGAAACAGGGCACAAGAGACCCAGTACTTC,CASSLGNRAQETQYF
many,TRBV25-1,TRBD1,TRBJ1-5,TGTGCCAGCAGTGAATTCGGACAGGGGGCAGATCAGCCCCAGCATTTT,CASSEFGQGADQPQHF
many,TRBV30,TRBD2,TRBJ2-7,TGTGCCTGGGGGGATAGCGGGGTCGGTTCCTACGAGCAGTACTTC,CAWGDSGVGSYEQYF
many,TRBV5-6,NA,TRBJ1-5,TGTGCCAGCAGCGTGAATCAGCCCCAGCATTTT,CASSVNQPQHF
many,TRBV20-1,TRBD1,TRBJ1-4,TGCAGTGCTACGTATCCGGGACAGGGCAGTGAAAAACTGTTTTTT,CSATYPGQGSEKLFF
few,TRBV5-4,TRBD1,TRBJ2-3,TGTGCCAGCAGCACAGCGAAACAGGGGGCCTGGGTATCAGATACGCAGTATTTT,CASSTAKQGAWVSDTQYF
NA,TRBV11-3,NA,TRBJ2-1,TGTGCCAGCAGCCCCAGGCCAGATTCAGCCGATGAGCAGTTCTTC,CASSPRPDSADEQFF
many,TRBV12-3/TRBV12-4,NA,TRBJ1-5,TGTGCCAGCAACTACGGCAATCAGCCCCAGCATTTT,CASNYGNQPQHF
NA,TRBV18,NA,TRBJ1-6,TGTGCCAGCTCTCTATGGGGGGGTTCACCCCTCCACTTT,CASSLWGGSPLHF
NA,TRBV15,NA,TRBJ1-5,TGTGCCACCAGCAGTGAGGGTCAGGGTGGCCCTCAGCCCCAGCATTTT,CATSSEGQGGPQPQHF
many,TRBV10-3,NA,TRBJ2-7,TGTGCCATCCGCCGGGACACATTCTACGAGCAGTACTTC,CAIRRDTFYEQYF
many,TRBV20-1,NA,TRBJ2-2,TGCAGTGCTAGAGGTTGGGTTCACACCGGGGAGCTGTTTTTT,CSARGWVHTGELFF
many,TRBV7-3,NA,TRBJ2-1,TGTGCCAGCAGCCCGTCGGGAGCCTTCGGCGAGCAGTTCTTC,CASSPSGAFGEQFF
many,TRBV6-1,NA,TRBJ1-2,TGTGCCAGCAGTGAAGCGAACCTCGGGACCGTTGTTGACACCTTC,CASSEANLGTVVDTF
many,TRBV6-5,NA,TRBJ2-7,TGTGCCAGCAGTTACTCACCCACGGGACCCGGGGACGAGCAGTACTTC,CASSYSPTGPGDEQYF
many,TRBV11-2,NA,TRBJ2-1,TGTGCCAGCAGCTTAGTTTCCCGGGCACCCTACAATGAGCAGTTCTTC,CASSLVSRAPYNEQFF
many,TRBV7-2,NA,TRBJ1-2,TGTGCCAGCAGCTTATGGCAGGATATCTACACCTTC,CASSLWQDIYTF
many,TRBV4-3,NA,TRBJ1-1,TGCGCCAGCAGCCAAGATAATGGGTGGGGGAGGACGACTGAAGCTTTCTTT,CASSQDNGWGRTTEAFF
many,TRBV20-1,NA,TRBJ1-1,TGCAGTGCTAGGATAAGGACAGTTAACACTGAAGCTTTCTTT,CSARIRTVNTEAFF
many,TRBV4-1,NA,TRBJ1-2,TGCGCCAGCAGCCAGACGGGGCCCCCGGAGACCTATGGCTACACCTTC,CASSQTGPPETYGYTF
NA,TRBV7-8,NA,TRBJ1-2,TGTGCCAGCAGCGATGTGACGGGGCCCGAGAGCTACACCTTC,CASSDVTGPESYTF
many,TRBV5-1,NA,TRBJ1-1,TGCGCCAGCAGCTTCGGGTTCGGCCCTCGGGGGGACACTGAAGCTTTCTTT,CASSFGFGPRGDTEAFF
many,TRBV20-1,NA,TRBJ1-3,TGCAGTGCTAGTTCGTCCGGGGGCGCGGACACCATATATTTT,CSASSSGGADTIYF
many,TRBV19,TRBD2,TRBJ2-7,TGTGCCAGTAGTATTGGGTCTAGCGGGGGGTACGAGCAGTACTTC,CASSIGSSGGYEQYF
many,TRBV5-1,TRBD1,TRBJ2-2,TGCGCCAGCAGCTTGGATAGTCAGGGGGCTTACACCGGGGAGCTGTTTTTT,CASSLDSQGAYTGELFF
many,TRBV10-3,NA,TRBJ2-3,TGTGCCATCAGTGAACAGGGATCCACAGATACGCAGTATTTT,CAISEQGSTDTQYF
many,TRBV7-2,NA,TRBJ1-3,TGTGCCAGCAGCTTAGACAGGGTTGGAAACACCATATATTTT,CASSLDRVGNTIYF
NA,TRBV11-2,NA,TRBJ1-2,TGTGCCAGCAGCTTAGATCCAGGGCAAAACTATGGCTACACCTTC,CASSLDPGQNYGYTF
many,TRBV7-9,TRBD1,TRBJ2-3,TGTGCCAGCAGCTTACCAGGACAGGGGATCACAGATACGCAGTATTTT,CASSLPGQGITDTQYF
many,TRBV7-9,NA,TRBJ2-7,TGTGCCAGCAGCCCCGCCCTCTACGAGCAGTACTTC,CASSPALYEQYF
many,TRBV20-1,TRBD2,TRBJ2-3,TGCAGTGCTAGGAGCGGCGCTAGCGGGGACCAGGGCACAGATACGCAGTATTTT,CSARSGASGDQGTDTQYF
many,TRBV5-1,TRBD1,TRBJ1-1,TGCGCCAGCAGCTTTCCGGGACAGCCTGAAGCTTTCTTT,CASSFPGQPEAFF
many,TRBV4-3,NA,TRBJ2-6,TGCGCCAGCAGCCAAGTCCAGGTTGGCCTCCCTGGGGCCAACGTCCTGACTTTC,CASSQVQVGLPGANVLTF
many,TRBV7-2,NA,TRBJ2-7,TGTGCCAGCAGCTTGCCGGGACTCCTATCCTACGAGCAGTACTTC,CASSLPGLLSYEQYF
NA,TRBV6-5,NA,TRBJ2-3,TGTGCCAGCAGTTTTGATGGGAGCACAGATACGCAGTATTTT,CASSFDGSTDTQYF
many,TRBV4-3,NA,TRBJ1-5,TGCGCCAGCAGCCAAGATGGGCATCAGCCCCAGCATTTT,CASSQDGHQPQHF
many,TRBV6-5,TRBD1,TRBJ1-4,TGTGCCAGCAGTCAGGGGGGGGTGAGTTATGAAAAACTGTTTTTT,CASSQGGVSYEKLFF
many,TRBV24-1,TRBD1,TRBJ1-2,TGTGCCACCAGTGACCCTCGGGGACAGGGTTTCTATGGCTACACCTTC,CATSDPRGQGFYGYTF
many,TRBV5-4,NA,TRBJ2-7,TGTGCCAGCAGCTTGGCCATAGGGACCTACGAGCAGTACTTC,CASSLAIGTYEQYF
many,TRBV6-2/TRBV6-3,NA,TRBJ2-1,TGTGCCAGCAGCCGCGTGGGAGCGGCCGGGTTGCCCAATGAGCAGTTCTTC,CASSRVGAAGLPNEQFF
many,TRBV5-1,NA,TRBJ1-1,TGCGCCAGCAGCCCATCCGGGCTCCCGGCTAACACTGAAGCTTTCTTT,CASSPSGLPANTEAFF
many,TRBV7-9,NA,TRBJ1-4,TGTGCCAGCAATCCAGGGGCGGGAACTAATGAAAAACTGTTTTTT,CASNPGAGTNEKLFF
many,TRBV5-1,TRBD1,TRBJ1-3,TGCGCCAGCAGCGGTGACAGGGAGAGCGCCTCTTCCTCTGGAAACACCATATATTTT,CASSGDRESASSSGNTIYF